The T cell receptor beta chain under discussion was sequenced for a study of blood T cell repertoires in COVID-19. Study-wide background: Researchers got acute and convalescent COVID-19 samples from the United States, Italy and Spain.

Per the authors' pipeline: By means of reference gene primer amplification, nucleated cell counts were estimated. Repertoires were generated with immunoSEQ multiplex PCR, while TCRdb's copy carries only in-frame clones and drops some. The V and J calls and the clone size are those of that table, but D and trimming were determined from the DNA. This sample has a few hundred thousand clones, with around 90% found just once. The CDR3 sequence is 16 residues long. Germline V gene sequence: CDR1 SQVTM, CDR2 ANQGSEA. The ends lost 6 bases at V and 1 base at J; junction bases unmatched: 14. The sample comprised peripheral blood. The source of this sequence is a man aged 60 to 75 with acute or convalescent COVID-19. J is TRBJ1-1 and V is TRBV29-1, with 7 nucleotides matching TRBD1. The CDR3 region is CSVYRQGTIGNTEAFF. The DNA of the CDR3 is TGCAGCGTCTACCGACAGGGAACCATTGGGAACACTGAAGCTTTCTTT.